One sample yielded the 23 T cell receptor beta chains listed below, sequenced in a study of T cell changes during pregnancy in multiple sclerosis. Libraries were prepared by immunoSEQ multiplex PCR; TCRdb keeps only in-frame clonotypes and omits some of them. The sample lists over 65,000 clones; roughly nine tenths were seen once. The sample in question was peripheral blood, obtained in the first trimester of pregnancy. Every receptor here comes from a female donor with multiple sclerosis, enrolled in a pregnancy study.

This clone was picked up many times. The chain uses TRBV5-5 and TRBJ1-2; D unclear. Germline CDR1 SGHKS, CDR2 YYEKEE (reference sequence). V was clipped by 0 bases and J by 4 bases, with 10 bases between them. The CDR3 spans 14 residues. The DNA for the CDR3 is TGTGCCAGCAGCTTGGCGGTCCGCTCCTATGGCTACACCTTC. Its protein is CASSLAVRSYGYTF.

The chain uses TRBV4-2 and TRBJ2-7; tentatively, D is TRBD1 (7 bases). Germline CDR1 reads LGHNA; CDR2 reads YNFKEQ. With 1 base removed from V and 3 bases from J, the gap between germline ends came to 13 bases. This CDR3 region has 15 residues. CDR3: CASSQGRDSSYEQYF. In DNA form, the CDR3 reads TGTGCCAGCAGCCAAGGGCGGGACAGTAGCTACGAGCAGTACTTC.

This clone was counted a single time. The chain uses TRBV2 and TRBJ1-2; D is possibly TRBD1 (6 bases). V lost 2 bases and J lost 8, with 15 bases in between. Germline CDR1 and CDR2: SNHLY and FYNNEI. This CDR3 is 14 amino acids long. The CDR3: CASSETGRGGGYTF. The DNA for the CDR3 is TGTGCCAGCAGTGAAACAGGGAGGGGTGGCGGCTACACCTTC.

The CDR3 coding sequence is TGTGCCAGTCGGGACTGGGGCGGGGACAATGAAAAACTGTTTTTT. This sequence encodes CASRDWGGDNEKLFF. The gene calls are TRBV18 and TRBJ1-4; a possible D gene is TRBD1 (5 bases). The germline gives CDR1 KGHSH, CDR2 LQKENI. The CDR3 has 15 amino acids. Trimming removed 9 bases from V and 5 bases from J, with 19 bases in between.

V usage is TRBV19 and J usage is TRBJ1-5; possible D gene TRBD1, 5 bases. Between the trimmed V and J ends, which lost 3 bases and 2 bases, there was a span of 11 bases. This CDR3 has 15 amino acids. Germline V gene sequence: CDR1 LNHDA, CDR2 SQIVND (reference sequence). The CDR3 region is CASSMGRAGNQPQHF. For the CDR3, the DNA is TGTGCCAGTAGTATGGGCAGGGCAGGCAATCAGCCCCAGCATTTT.

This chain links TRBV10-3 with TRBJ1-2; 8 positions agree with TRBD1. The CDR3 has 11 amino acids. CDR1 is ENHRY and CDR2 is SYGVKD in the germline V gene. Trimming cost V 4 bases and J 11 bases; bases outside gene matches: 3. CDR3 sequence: CAISGTGLYTF. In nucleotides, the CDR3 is TGTGCCATCAGTGGGACAGGGTTGTACACCTTC.

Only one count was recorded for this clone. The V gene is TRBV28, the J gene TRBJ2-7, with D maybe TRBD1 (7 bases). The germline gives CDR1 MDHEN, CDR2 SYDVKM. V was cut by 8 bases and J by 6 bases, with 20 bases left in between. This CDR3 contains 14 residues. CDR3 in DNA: TGTGCCAGCGGCACGACAGGGACTGCGGGCGAGCAGTACTTC. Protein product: CASGTTGTAGEQYF.

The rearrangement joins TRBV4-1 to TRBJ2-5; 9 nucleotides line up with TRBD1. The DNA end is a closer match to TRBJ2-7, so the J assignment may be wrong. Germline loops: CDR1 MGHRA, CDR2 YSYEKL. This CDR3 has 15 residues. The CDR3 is CASSQGRQGGSEQYF. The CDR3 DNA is TGCGCCAGCAGCCAAGGGAGACAGGGGGGAAGCGAGCAGTACTTC.

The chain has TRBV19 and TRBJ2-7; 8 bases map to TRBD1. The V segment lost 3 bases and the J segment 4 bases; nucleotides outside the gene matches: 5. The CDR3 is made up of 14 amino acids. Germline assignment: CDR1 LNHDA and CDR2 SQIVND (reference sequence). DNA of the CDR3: TGTGCCAGTAGTATCGACAGGGGCCGATACGAGCAGTACTTC. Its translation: CASSIDRGRYEQYF.

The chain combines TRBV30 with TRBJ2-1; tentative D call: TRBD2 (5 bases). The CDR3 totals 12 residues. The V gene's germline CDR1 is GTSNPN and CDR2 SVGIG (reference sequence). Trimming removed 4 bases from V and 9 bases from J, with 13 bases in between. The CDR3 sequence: CAWNNRGPEQFF. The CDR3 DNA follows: TGTGCCTGGAATAACCGAGGGCCTGAGCAGTTCTTC.

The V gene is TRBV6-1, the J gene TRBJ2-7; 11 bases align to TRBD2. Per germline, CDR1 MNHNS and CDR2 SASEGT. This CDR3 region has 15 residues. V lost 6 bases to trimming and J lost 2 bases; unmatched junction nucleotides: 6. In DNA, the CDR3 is TGTGCCAGCAGATTCATAGCGGGAGGGGCCTACGAGCAGTACTTC. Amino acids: CASRFIAGGAYEQYF.

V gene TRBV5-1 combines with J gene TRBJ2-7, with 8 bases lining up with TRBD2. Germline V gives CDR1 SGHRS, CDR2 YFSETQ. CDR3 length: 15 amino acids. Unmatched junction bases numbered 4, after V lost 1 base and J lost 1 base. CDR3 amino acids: CASSLYQRESYEQYF. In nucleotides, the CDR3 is TGCGCCAGCAGCTTGTACCAGCGGGAGTCCTACGAGCAGTACTTC.

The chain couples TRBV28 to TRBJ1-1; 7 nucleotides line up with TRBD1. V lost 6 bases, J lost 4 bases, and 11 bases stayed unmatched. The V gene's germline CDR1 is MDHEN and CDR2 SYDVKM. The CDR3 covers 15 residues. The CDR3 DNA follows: TGTGCCAGCAGACAACACAGGGGCGGAGGCACTGAAGCTTTCTTT. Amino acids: CASRQHRGGGTEAFF.

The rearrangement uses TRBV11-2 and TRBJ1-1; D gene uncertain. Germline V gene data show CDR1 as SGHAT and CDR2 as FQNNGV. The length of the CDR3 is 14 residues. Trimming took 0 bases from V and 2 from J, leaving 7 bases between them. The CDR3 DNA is TGTGCCAGCAGCTTAGACAGAATTAACACTGAAGCTTTCTTT. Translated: CASSLDRINTEAFF.

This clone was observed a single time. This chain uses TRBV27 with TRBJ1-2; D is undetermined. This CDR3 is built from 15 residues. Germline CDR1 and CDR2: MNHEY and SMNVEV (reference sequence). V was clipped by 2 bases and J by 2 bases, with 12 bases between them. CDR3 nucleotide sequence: TGTGCCAGCAGTTTAGAAAACAGCCACAACTATGGCTACACCTTC. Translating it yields CASSLENSHNYGYTF.

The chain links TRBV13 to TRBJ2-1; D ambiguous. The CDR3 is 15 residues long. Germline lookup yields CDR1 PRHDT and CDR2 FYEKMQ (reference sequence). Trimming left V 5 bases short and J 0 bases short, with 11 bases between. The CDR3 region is CASSPRVSSYNEQFF. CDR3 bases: TGTGCCAGCAGCCCCCGCGTTAGCTCCTACAATGAGCAGTTCTTC.

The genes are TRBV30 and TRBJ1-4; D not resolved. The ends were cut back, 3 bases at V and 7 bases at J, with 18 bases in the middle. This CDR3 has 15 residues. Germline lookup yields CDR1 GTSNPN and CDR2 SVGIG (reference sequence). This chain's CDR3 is CAWSPPGGLTEKLFF. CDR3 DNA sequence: TGTGCCTGGAGCCCGCCAGGAGGGTTGACTGAAAAACTGTTTTTT.

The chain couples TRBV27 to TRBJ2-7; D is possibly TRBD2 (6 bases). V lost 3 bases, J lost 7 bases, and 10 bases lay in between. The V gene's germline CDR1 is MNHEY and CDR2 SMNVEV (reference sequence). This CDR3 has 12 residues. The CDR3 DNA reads TGTGCCAGCAGTTTCCCGGGGAGGGAGCAGTACTTC. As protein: CASSFPGREQYF.

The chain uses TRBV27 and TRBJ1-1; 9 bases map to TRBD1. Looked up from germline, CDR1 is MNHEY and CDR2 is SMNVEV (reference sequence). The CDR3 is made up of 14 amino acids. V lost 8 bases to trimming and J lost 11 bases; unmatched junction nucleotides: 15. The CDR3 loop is CASVLLGTGFGAFF. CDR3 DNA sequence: TGTGCCAGCGTTTTACTCGGGACAGGGTTCGGCGCTTTCTTT.

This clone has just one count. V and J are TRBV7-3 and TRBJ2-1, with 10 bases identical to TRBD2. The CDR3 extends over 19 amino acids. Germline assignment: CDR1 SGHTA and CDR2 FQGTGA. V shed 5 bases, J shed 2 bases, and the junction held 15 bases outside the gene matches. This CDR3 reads CASSRISGRENKPYNEQFF. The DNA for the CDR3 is TGTGCCAGCAGCCGAATCAGCGGGAGGGAAAACAAGCCCTACAATGAGCAGTTCTTC. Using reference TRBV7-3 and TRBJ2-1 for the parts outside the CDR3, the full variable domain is GAGVSQTPSNKVTEKGKYVELRCDPISGHTALYWYRQSLGQGPEFLIYFQGTGAADDSGLPNDRFFAVRPEGSVSTLKIQRTERGDSAVYLCASSRISGRENKPYNEQFFGPGTRLTVL.

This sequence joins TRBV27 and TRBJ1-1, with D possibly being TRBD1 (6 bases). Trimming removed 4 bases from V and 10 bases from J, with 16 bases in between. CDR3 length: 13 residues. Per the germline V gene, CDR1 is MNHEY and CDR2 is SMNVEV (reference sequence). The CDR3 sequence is CASSSTKTGLAFF. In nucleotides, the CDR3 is TGTGCCAGCAGTTCCACAAAGACAGGTTTAGCTTTCTTT.

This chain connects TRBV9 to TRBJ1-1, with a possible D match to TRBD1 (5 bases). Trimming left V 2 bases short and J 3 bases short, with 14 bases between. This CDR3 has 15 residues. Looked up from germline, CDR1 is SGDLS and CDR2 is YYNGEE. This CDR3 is CASSVGDLGHTEAFF. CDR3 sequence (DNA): TGTGCCAGCAGCGTCGGGGACTTAGGACACACTGAAGCTTTCTTT.

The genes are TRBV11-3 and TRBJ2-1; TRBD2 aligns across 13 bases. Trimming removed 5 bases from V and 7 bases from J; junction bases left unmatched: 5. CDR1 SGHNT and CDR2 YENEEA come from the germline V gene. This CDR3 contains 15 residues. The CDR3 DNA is TGTGCCAGCAGCACAACTAGCGGGGGGGGGAATGAGCAGTTCTTC. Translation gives CASSTTSGGGNEQFF.